These 31 T cell receptor beta chains were sequenced from one sample in a study of blood T cell repertoires in COVID-19. Only in-frame clones appear in the TCRdb table, and some are missing; sequencing was by immunoSEQ multiplex PCR. In the table there are 100,000 to 150,000 clones, around four fifths of which are singletons. Sequencing input: peripheral blood. Source of these receptors: a man aged 55-75 years with acute or convalescent COVID-19.

In its sample, this clone was seen a few times. The V call is TRBV2, the J call TRBJ1-4, with TRBD1 identical over 9 bases. Germline loops: CDR1 SNHLY, CDR2 FYNNEI. CDR3 length equals 16 residues. V dropped 7 bases and J dropped 3; count of bases not matched to a gene: 9. The CDR3 nucleotides are TGTGCCAGCACCCGGACAGGGGTAGCTTCTAATGAAAAACTGTTTTTT. This gives the protein CASTRTGVASNEKLFF. The full variable domain, its missing parts supplied by reference TRBV2 and TRBJ1-4, is EPEVTQTPSHQVTQMGQEVILRCVPISNHLYFYWYRQILGQKVEFLVSFYNNEISEKSEIFDDQFSVERPDGSNFTLKIRSTKLEDSAMYFCASTRTGVASNEKLFFGSGTQLSVL.

The chain uses TRBV3-1 (or the pseudogene TRBV3-2) and TRBJ2-7, with D hard to call. V gave up 4 bases and J gave up 6 bases, with 10 bases separating them. Germline lookup yields CDR1 LGHDT and CDR2 YNNKEL (reference sequence). The CDR3 length is 12 residues. The CDR3 sequence: CASSPLTGEQYF. DNA for the CDR3: TGTGCCAGCAGCCCTCTAACGGGCGAGCAGTACTTC.

This clone has only a few counts. The CDR3 DNA reads as TGTGCCAGCAGTGAAGGGACAGGGGGCGGGCAGCCCCAGCATTTT. This sequence encodes CASSEGTGGGQPQHF. This chain connects TRBV2 to TRBJ1-5; 11 bases match TRBD1. Looked up from germline, CDR1 is SNHLY and CDR2 is FYNNEI. This CDR3 comprises 15 residues. V lost 1 base, J lost 7 bases, and 3 bases stayed unmatched.

The genes are TRBV2 and TRBJ2-2, with 9 bases lining up with TRBD1. The CDR3 consists of 15 residues. Germline loops: CDR1 SNHLY, CDR2 FYNNEI. V shed 4 bases and J 6 bases; nucleotides not matched to a gene: 6. CDR3 coding DNA: TGTGCCAGCAGTGGGGGACAGGGAAGGTCCGGGGAGCTGTTTTTT. Translation: CASSGGQGRSGELFF.

The chain has TRBV27 and TRBJ1-6, with 8 nucleotides matching TRBD1. The CDR3 consists of 15 residues. V was pared by 5 bases and J by 6 bases, with 6 bases of the junction left unmatched. CDR1 is MNHEY, CDR2 SMNVEV, per germline (reference sequence). Here the CDR3 reads CASSLQGAGNSPLHF. The CDR3 DNA reads TGTGCCAGCAGTCTCCAGGGGGCCGGTAATTCACCCCTCCACTTT.

CDR3 in amino acids: CASSLAKSADEQFF. DNA for the CDR3: TGTGCCAGCAGCTTGGCAAAATCGGCGGATGAGCAGTTCTTC. The chain has TRBV5-4 and TRBJ2-1; no firm D call. Germline V CDR1 and CDR2: SGHNT, YYREEE (reference sequence). V lost 0 bases and J 8 bases, leaving 12 bases between the germline ends. This CDR3 is 14 amino acids long.

The rearrangement uses TRBV11-2 and TRBJ1-1; a weak D match, TRBD1 (6 bases). Per germline, CDR1 SGHAT and CDR2 FQNNGV. The ends were cut back, 1 base at V and 12 bases at J, with 12 bases in the middle. This CDR3 contains 12 residues. CDR3: CASSLVGALTFF. For the CDR3, the DNA is TGTGCCAGCAGCTTAGTGGGGGCTTTAACTTTCTTT.

This clone was found once. The chain joins TRBV2 to TRBJ2-2; tentative D call: TRBD2 (5 bases). V lost 5 bases and J 4 bases, leaving 11 bases between the germline ends. The CDR3 sequence is 14 residues long. The germline CDR1 and CDR2 sequences are SNHLY and FYNNEI. CDR3 protein: CASSSSLVTGELFF. CDR3 nucleotide sequence: TGTGCCAGCAGTTCCTCACTAGTCACCGGGGAGCTGTTTTTT. Variable domain in full (rest from reference TRBV2 and TRBJ2-2): EPEVTQTPSHQVTQMGQEVILRCVPISNHLYFYWYRQILGQKVEFLVSFYNNEISEKSEIFDDQFSVERPDGSNFTLKIRSTKLEDSAMYFCASSSSLVTGELFFGEGSRLTVL.

V and J are TRBV29-1 and TRBJ2-2; D is ambiguous. This CDR3 has 13 amino acids. Trimming cost V 0 bases and J 2 bases, with 4 bases left between them. Germline V gene lookup returns CDR1 SQVTM and CDR2 ANQGSEA. DNA of the CDR3: TGCAGCGTTGAAGATCATAACACCGGGGAGCTGTTTTTT. Residues: CSVEDHNTGELFF.

The gene calls are TRBV19 and TRBJ2-1; tentative D call: TRBD2 (6 bases). The germline V gene has CDR1 LNHDA and CDR2 SQIVND (reference sequence). The ends were cut back, 5 bases at V and 4 bases at J, with 9 bases in the middle. There are 13 residues in the CDR3. The CDR3 sequence: CASSAGLYNEQFF. In DNA form, the CDR3 reads TGTGCCAGTAGTGCGGGACTTTACAATGAGCAGTTCTTC.

The rearrangement links TRBV7-9 to TRBJ2-6, with a possible D match to TRBD1 (6 bases). The length of the CDR3 is 18 residues. The germline V gene has CDR1 SEHNR and CDR2 FQNEAQ (reference sequence). The germline V and J ends were trimmed by 3 bases and 2 bases, with 17 bases remaining between them. CDR3 nucleotide sequence: TGTGCCAGCAGCTTCTCGCCAGGGGAGCCCGCTGGGGCCAACGTCCTGACTTTC. Translation: CASSFSPGEPAGANVLTF.

The V gene is TRBV28, the J gene TRBJ1-1; perhaps TRBD1 as D (6 bases). Germline loops: CDR1 MDHEN, CDR2 SYDVKM. Trimming left V 6 bases short and J 4 bases short, with 12 bases between. This CDR3 region has 13 residues. The CDR3 nucleotides are TGTGCCAGCAGAAGAAGGGGGTTCACTGAAGCTTTCTTT. Residues: CASRRRGFTEAFF.

J is TRBJ1-5 and V is TRBV25-1; 8 bases are shared with TRBD1. The V segment lost 6 bases and the J segment 1 base; nucleotides outside the gene matches: 14. The CDR3 extends over 18 amino acids. Germline V CDR1 and CDR2: MGHDK, SYGVNS. DNA of the CDR3: TGTGCCAGCAGAGACACCCACGGACAGGGACAAAGCAATCAGCCCCAGCATTTT. It codes for CASRDTHGQGQSNQPQHF.

The gene calls are TRBV7-9 and TRBJ1-5; 7 positions match TRBD1. The germline V gene has CDR1 SEHNR and CDR2 FQNEAQ (reference sequence). CDR3 length equals 14 residues. J was trimmed by 3 bases and V by 3 bases; bases with no gene match: 2. The CDR3 DNA follows: TGTGCCAGCAGCTTCGGACAGGCCAATCAGCCCCAGCATTTT. It yields the protein CASSFGQANQPQHF.

The chain has TRBV6-4 and TRBJ1-2; D is uncertain. Germline CDR1 reads MRHNA; CDR2 reads SNTAGT. The ends were cut back, 3 bases at V and 7 bases at J, with 9 bases in the middle. The CDR3 length is 12 residues. CDR3 amino acids: CASSERGRGYTF. The CDR3 bases are TGTGCCAGCAGTGAGAGAGGCCGTGGCTACACCTTC.

As for this clone: Distinct nucleotide sequences in the sample also encode this CDR3. The rearrangement links TRBV5-1 to TRBJ1-2; 7 nucleotides agree with TRBD1. CDR3 length: 14 amino acids. CDR1 SGHRS and CDR2 YFSETQ come from the germline V gene. J lost 8 bases, V lost 0 bases, and 7 bases had no gene match. CDR3 sequence: CASSLGGGASGYTF. CDR3 sequence (DNA): TGCGCCAGCAGCTTGGGAGGGGGCGCGTCCGGCTACACCTTC.

The chain carries TRBV6-1 and TRBJ2-2; 9 bases agree with TRBD2. The CDR3 length is 15 residues. With 10 bases clipped from V and 5 bases from J, the junction kept 11 bases outside the gene matches. The germline gives CDR1 MNHNS, CDR2 SASEGT. The CDR3 here is CATLWGSGRTGELFF. As DNA, the CDR3 is TGTGCCACTCTCTGGGGTAGCGGGAGAACCGGGGAGCTGTTTTTT.

This clone was seen a few times. The chain links TRBV5-1 to TRBJ2-5; possibly TRBD2 for D (6 bases). This CDR3 comprises 16 residues. Trimming removed 4 bases at V and 5 bases at J, with 21 bases between. Germline V CDR1 and CDR2: SGHRS, YFSETQ. CDR3 residues: CASSPLPGLSSETQYF. CDR3 bases: TGCGCCAGCAGCCCTCTCCCGGGACTCTCCTCGGAGACCCAGTACTTC.

CDR3 protein: CASSQPTEPRYEQYF. The CDR3 DNA reads TGTGCCAGCAGTCAACCGACAGAACCCAGATACGAGCAGTACTTC. This chain links TRBV28 with TRBJ2-7, with D possibly TRBD1 on 5 matching bases. CDR3 size: 15 residues. With 5 bases removed from V and 4 bases from J, the gap between germline ends came to 18 bases. CDR1 and CDR2 from the germline V gene are MDHEN and SYDVKM.

The gene calls are TRBV7-8 and TRBJ2-2; TRBD1 might be the D (5 bases). CDR1 and CDR2 from the germline V gene are SGHVS and FQNEAQ. The CDR3 spans 16 residues. The V gene lost 5 bases and the J gene lost 8 bases, with 21 bases spanning the gap. The DNA for the CDR3 is TGTGCCAGCAGCACGTCTTTGACTGGGGCATCGGGGGAGCTGTTTTTT. Amino acid sequence: CASSTSLTGASGELFF.

The V gene is TRBV27, the J gene TRBJ1-2; D is uncertain. This CDR3 has 13 amino acids. From germline, CDR1 is MNHEY and CDR2 SMNVEV (reference sequence). The germline V and J ends were trimmed by 0 bases and 5 bases, with 7 bases remaining between them. The CDR3 DNA reads as TGTGCCAGCAGTTTATCACCGCGGTATGGCTACACCTTC. This translates into CASSLSPRYGYTF.

The rearrangement joins TRBV3-1 (or the pseudogene TRBV3-2) to TRBJ2-7; D remains ambiguous. Per the germline V gene, CDR1 is LGHDT and CDR2 is YNNKEL (reference sequence). The V end lost 3 bases, the J end lost 2 bases, and 8 bases lay between the germline ends. The CDR3 totals 13 residues. The CDR3 spells CASSHRNAYEQYF. The CDR3 DNA reads as TGTGCCAGCAGCCACAGGAATGCCTACGAGCAGTACTTC.

This clone was seen a few times. The rearrangement uses TRBV3-1 (or the pseudogene TRBV3-2) and TRBJ1-4; TRBD1 is a possible D gene (5 bases). The V end was cut by 0 bases, the J end by 2 bases, with 16 bases between. The germline CDR1 and CDR2 sequences are LGHDT and YNNKEL (reference sequence). CDR3 length: 18 amino acids. The CDR3 sequence is CASSQERSRAGTNEKLFF. DNA for the CDR3: TGTGCCAGCAGCCAAGAAAGGTCCAGGGCCGGGACTAATGAAAAACTGTTTTTT.

The gene calls are TRBV9 and TRBJ2-1; weak D call: TRBD2 (5 bases). The CDR3 contains 15 residues. Trimming took off 2 bases at V and 0 bases at J, with 9 bases between the two ends. The germline V gene has CDR1 SGDLS and CDR2 YYNGEE. The CDR3 nucleotides are TGTGCCAGCAGCGTGGACGGGAACTCCTACAATGAGCAGTTCTTC. Translating it yields CASSVDGNSYNEQFF.

The chain carries TRBV28 and TRBJ2-7; D might be TRBD2 (5 bases). Looked up from germline, CDR1 is MDHEN and CDR2 is SYDVKM. This CDR3 is 14 amino acids long. V lost 7 bases, J lost 3 bases, and 16 bases lay in between. CDR3 sequence reads: CASTPLDGSYEQYF. The CDR3 DNA follows: TGTGCCAGCACCCCACTAGACGGAAGCTACGAGCAGTACTTC.

The rearrangement uses TRBV5-1 and TRBJ1-1, with 8 bases aligning to TRBD1. CDR1 and CDR2 (germline): SGHRS, YFSETQ. V lost 5 bases and J lost 0; bases outside the gene matches: 6. CDR3 length: 15 amino acids. CDR3 DNA: TGCGCCAGCAGTCAGGGGGCGGGGGTGAACACTGAAGCTTTCTTT. Protein sequence: CASSQGAGVNTEAFF. Looking up the rest from reference TRBV5-1 and TRBJ1-1 gives the full variable domain: KAGVTQTPRYLIKTRGQQVTLSCSPISGHRSVSWYQQTPGQGLQFLFEYFSETQRNKGNFPGRFSGRQFSNSRSEMNVSTLELGDSALYLCASSQGAGVNTEAFFGQGTRLTVV.

CDR3 loop: CASSQDRLAGLTDTQYF. In DNA, the CDR3 is TGTGCCAGCAGCCAAGATCGTCTAGCGGGGCTCACAGATACGCAGTATTTT. The V and J genes are TRBV4-2 and TRBJ2-3; TRBD2 agrees at 9 bases. The CDR3 is 17 residues long. Trimming took 0 bases from V and 2 from J; bases not matched to a gene: 6. Germline-derived CDR1 and CDR2 are LGHNA and YNFKEQ.

The CDR3 region is CASSAPGRGTPLADTQYF. CDR3 nucleotide sequence: TGTGCCAGCAGTGCCCCAGGGAGGGGGACACCCTTAGCAGATACGCAGTATTTT. This chain connects TRBV25-1 to TRBJ2-3; a possible D gene is TRBD2 (7 bases). The CDR3 runs 18 residues. The V gene's germline CDR1 is MGHDK and CDR2 SYGVNS. V was shortened by 4 bases and J by 4 bases, with 24 bases between the two germline ends.

The rearrangement uses TRBV30 and TRBJ1-2, with 7 bases that match TRBD1. Trimming took 4 bases from V and 5 from J; bases not matched to a gene: 16. The CDR3 has 16 amino acids. CDR1 and CDR2 (germline): GTSNPN, SVGIG (reference sequence). The CDR3 reads CAWNFNRGSSRYGYTF. The CDR3 DNA follows: TGTGCCTGGAATTTCAACAGGGGATCTAGTAGGTATGGCTACACCTTC.

The chain links TRBV28 to TRBJ1-1; TRBD1 matches 7 bases. Germline values: CDR1 MDHEN, CDR2 SYDVKM. This CDR3 is built from 16 residues. J was trimmed by 1 base and V by 9 bases; bases with no gene match: 14. CDR3 nucleotides: TGTGCCAGTAAATTTTGGACGGGACAGAAGAACACTGAAGCTTTCTTT. Translating gives CASKFWTGQKNTEAFF. The variable domain in full, completed from reference TRBV28 and TRBJ1-1, reads DVKVTQSSRYLVKRTGEKVFLECVQDMDHENMFWYRQDPGLGLRLIYFSYDVKMKEKGDIPEGYSVSREKKERFSLILESASTNQTSMYLCASKFWTGQKNTEAFFGQGTRLTVV.

The chain has TRBV9 and TRBJ2-1; D unresolved. CDR1 is SGDLS, CDR2 YYNGEE, per germline. V shed 0 bases and J shed 6 bases, with 10 bases lying between them. This CDR3 has 14 amino acids. CDR3 region: CASSVDLVSNEQFF. The CDR3, as DNA: TGTGCCAGCAGCGTAGATCTAGTTTCCAATGAGCAGTTCTTC.